A single sample gave rise to the 26 T cell receptor beta chains below, sequenced in a study of response to subunit inactivated influenza vaccine (dated by TCRdb to the late 2010s). Receptor amplification or capture employed RT-PCR. Instrument used: Illumina HiSeq 2500. The raw public data were reprocessed by TCRdb itself: fastp quality trimming at Q25, MiXCR clonotype calling, in-frame beta chains only. Merged by CDR3 protein, the rows form single entries marked with the most common genes and DNA. This sample has fewer than 800,000 distinct CDR3 sequences in its table, and around a sixth of those were observed once. The ten biggest clones cover around a tenth of the sample. The sample here was PBMCs from blood, taken 12 days after vaccination. Source of these receptors: a middle-aged man who received an inactivated influenza vaccine. Donor details come from another sample of the same person, matched by shared clones.

This clonotype has at least ten counts. The chain links TRBV7-2 to TRBJ1-2, with TRBD1 matching 7 bases. Germline V gives CDR1 SGHTA, CDR2 FQGNSA. The CDR3 sequence is 13 residues long. Trimming took 5 bases from V and 4 from J; bases not matched to a gene: 4. The CDR3 region has the DNA TGTGCCAGCAGCCGGGACAGAGCCTATGGCTACACCTTC. Its protein product is CASSRDRAYGYTF. Full variable domain (rest looked up from reference TRBV7-2 and TRBJ1-2): GAGVSQSPSNKVTEKGKDVELRCDPISGHTALYWYRQSLGQGLEFLIYFQGNSAPDKSGLPSDRFSAERTGGSVSTLTIQRTQQEDSAVYLCASSRDRAYGYTFGSGTRLTVV.

A word on this clonotype: A read error may account for a junction end that differs from germline. The chain couples TRBV5-1 to TRBJ2-7; D perhaps matches TRBD2 (5 bases). CDR3 length: 13 residues. The V gene's germline CDR1 is SGHRS and CDR2 YFSETQ. In DNA, the CDR3 is TGCGCCAGCAGCTTGCCTAGCTCCTACGTGCAGTACTTC. Protein: CASSLPSSYVQYF.

The table lists this clonotype with a few counts. The rearrangement links TRBV7-2 to TRBJ1-1; the D is unclear. The CDR3 contains 14 residues. Germline CDR1 SGHTA, CDR2 FQGNSA. With 1 base removed from V and 6 bases from J, the gap between germline ends came to 12 bases. CDR3 amino acids: CASSLGTGNAEAFF. CDR3 sequence (DNA): TGTGCCAGCAGCTTAGGAACGGGCAACGCTGAAGCTTTCTTT.

This clonotype was counted between two and nine times. This chain joins TRBV20-1 and TRBJ2-7; TRBD1 matches at 9 bases. Trimming at V came to 5 bases and at J to 2 bases, leaving 16 bases not matched to a gene. Germline assignment: CDR1 DFQATT and CDR2 SNEGSKA (reference sequence). The CDR3 totals 17 residues. The CDR3 loop reads CSAEVPHRGTGTYEQYF. The DNA for the CDR3 is TGCAGTGCTGAAGTCCCGCACCGCGGGACAGGGACCTACGAGCAGTACTTC.

The V and J genes are TRBV10-3 and TRBJ1-1; a weak D match, TRBD1 (5 bases). This CDR3 region has 15 residues. V was trimmed by 3 bases and J by 0 bases, leaving 11 bases between them. Germline lookup yields CDR1 ENHRY and CDR2 SYGVKD. CDR3 nucleotide sequence: TGTGCCATCAGTGATACGCAGGGCCTGAACACTGAAGCTTTCTTT. It translates to CAISDTQGLNTEAFF.

This clonotype came up once. This chain uses TRBV9 with TRBJ2-1, with TRBD2 as a possible D gene (6 bases). The CDR3 extends over 18 amino acids. Deletions cut 0 bases from V and 0 bases from J, with 16 bases between. Germline V gene lookup returns CDR1 SGDLS and CDR2 YYNGEE. CDR3 amino acids: CASSVAGPVGSSYNEQFF. The CDR3 bases are TGTGCCAGCAGCGTAGCCGGCCCTGTCGGGAGCTCCTACAATGAGCAGTTCTTC.

This clonotype has just a few counts. V is TRBV20-1 and J is TRBJ2-3; 15 nucleotides align to TRBD2. Germline CDR1 DFQATT, CDR2 SNEGSKA (reference sequence). Trimming cost V 4 bases and J 5 bases; bases outside gene matches: 7. The CDR3 is made up of 16 amino acids. The CDR3 DNA is TGCAGTGCTAAAGGACTAGCGGGGGGGACTGTAGATACGCAGTATTTT. Its translation is CSAKGLAGGTVDTQYF.

This clonotype was recorded a few times. The rearrangement links TRBV7-9 to TRBJ2-1, with TRBD2 matching 8 bases. The V segment lost 4 bases and the J segment 9 bases; nucleotides outside the gene matches: 5. Germline V gene data show CDR1 as SEHNR and CDR2 as FQNEAQ (reference sequence). The CDR3 runs to 13 residues. Here the CDR3 reads CASSSTGGGEQFF. Here the CDR3 DNA reads TGTGCCAGCAGCTCGACCGGGGGGGGTGAGCAGTTCTTC.

The V and J genes are TRBV10-2 and TRBJ2-7; 12 bases align to TRBD1. V lost 6 bases to trimming and J lost 3 bases; unmatched junction nucleotides: 3. This CDR3 has 14 residues. Germline CDR1 is WSHSY and CDR2 is SAAADI. The CDR3 DNA reads as TGCGCCAGCAGGGGACAGGGGGCGATCTACGAGCAGTACTTC. It encodes CASRGQGAIYEQYF.

The table lists this clonotype with a few counts. The rearrangement links TRBV11-2 to TRBJ2-5; TRBD2 is a possible D gene (5 bases). Trimming shortened V by 4 bases and J by 1 base, and 10 bases separated the two germline ends. Germline values: CDR1 SGHAT, CDR2 FQNNGV. There are 14 residues in the CDR3. The CDR3 region has the DNA TGTGCCAGCAGCTACTACCGGGGCCAAGAGACCCAGTACTTC. Protein product: CASSYYRGQETQYF. Full variable domain (missing parts from reference TRBV11-2 and TRBJ2-5): EAGVAQSPRYKIIEKRQSVAFWCNPISGHATLYWYQQILGQGPKLLIQFQNNGVVDDSQLPKDRFSAERLKGVDSTLKIQPAKLEDSAVYLCASSYYRGQETQYFGPGTRLLVL.

The chain recombines TRBV4-2 with TRBJ1-4; tentatively, D is TRBD1 (6 bases). V was clipped by 0 bases and J by 3 bases, with 8 bases between them. CDR3 length equals 15 residues. Per the germline V gene, CDR1 is LGHNA and CDR2 is YNFKEQ. CDR3 amino acids: CASSQEPGANEKLFF. CDR3 coding DNA: TGTGCCAGCAGCCAAGAACCAGGGGCTAATGAAAAACTGTTTTTT.

This clonotype was seen at least ten times. The V and J genes are TRBV12-3 or TRBV12-4 and TRBJ2-4; 10 bases are a match to TRBD1. V shed 6 bases, J shed 7 bases, and the junction held 3 bases outside the gene matches. This CDR3 is built from 13 residues. The CDR3, as DNA: TGTGCCAGCAGCAAGACAGGGGGCAACATTCAGTACTTC. This gives the protein CASSKTGGNIQYF.

The sample holds many counts of this clonotype. V usage is TRBV29-1 and J usage is TRBJ2-7, with TRBD2 matching over 11 bases. Germline trimming cut 4 bases from V and 3 bases from J; bases unmatched to any gene: 5. This CDR3 comprises 14 residues. Germline CDR1 and CDR2: SQVTM and ANQGSEA. This CDR3 is CSVVGLAGGYEQYF. In DNA, the CDR3 is TGCAGCGTTGTTGGGCTAGCGGGAGGCTACGAGCAGTACTTC.

This clonotype was found many times. The rearrangement joins TRBV7-2 to TRBJ1-2, with unresolved D. This CDR3 is built from 13 residues. Germline V gene lookup returns CDR1 SGHTA and CDR2 FQGNSA. The V end was cut by 3 bases, the J end by 0 bases, with 5 bases between. In DNA, the CDR3 is TGTGCCAGCAGCTTGAGTCCTAACTATGGCTACACCTTC. It translates to CASSLSPNYGYTF.

This chain connects TRBV15 to TRBJ2-1; D possibly corresponds to TRBD2 (6 bases). Germline-derived CDR1 and CDR2 are LNHNV and YYDKDF (reference sequence). The V end was cut by 0 bases, the J end by 4 bases, with 10 bases between. The CDR3 spans 15 residues. The CDR3 DNA reads TGTGCCACCAGCAGAGAGTCCGGGAGATACAATGAGCAGTTCTTC. Its translation: CATSRESGRYNEQFF.

This clonotype has just a few counts. The genes are TRBV7-6 and TRBJ2-1, with D perhaps matching TRBD1 (6 bases). Between the trimmed V and J ends, which lost 4 bases and 7 bases, there was a span of 17 bases. The CDR3 sequence is 15 residues long. Per the germline V gene, CDR1 is SGHVS and CDR2 is FNYEAQ. The CDR3 bases are TGTGCCAGCAGCTCCCACAGGGATTGGAGGAATGAGCAGTTCTTC. Protein: CASSSHRDWRNEQFF.

The J gene is TRBJ2-5, the V gene TRBV15; D uncertain. The CDR3 has 12 amino acids. CDR1 is LNHNV and CDR2 is YYDKDF in the germline V gene (reference sequence). V lost 4 bases to trimming and J lost 4 bases, with 7 bases between them. CDR3 sequence (DNA): TGTGCCACCAGCATTGTGGGAGAGACCCAGTACTTC. Translated: CATSIVGETQYF.

The V and J genes are TRBV7-2 and TRBJ2-5, with D uncertain. The CDR3 has 12 amino acids. Trimming stripped 7 bases from V and 2 bases from J, with 8 bases between. Germline assignment: CDR1 SGHTA and CDR2 FQGNSA. The CDR3 nucleotides are TGTGCCAGCACCAATGGTCAAGAGACCCAGTACTTC. It translates to CASTNGQETQYF.

This clonotype was observed a handful of times. The rearrangement uses TRBV7-6 and TRBJ2-7; TRBD1 is a possible D gene (5 bases). V lost 1 base, J lost 2 bases, and 18 bases lay in between. The germline CDR1 and CDR2 sequences are SGHVS and FNYEAQ. The CDR3 consists of 17 residues. The CDR3, as DNA: TGTGCCAGCAGCTTAGTGGATTCAGGGAACCCCACCTACGAGCAGTACTTC. Protein product: CASSLVDSGNPTYEQYF.

V is TRBV20-1 and J is TRBJ2-7; 10 nucleotides agree with TRBD1. In germline, CDR1 is DFQATT, CDR2 SNEGSKA (reference sequence). The CDR3 sequence is 14 residues long. CDR3 sequence reads: CSMTRDRGTYEQYF. CDR3 nucleotides: TGCAGCATGACACGGGACAGGGGAACCTACGAGCAGTACTTC.

This chain uses TRBV11-2 with TRBJ2-3, with 7 bases identical to TRBD1. The V gene's germline CDR1 is SGHAT and CDR2 FQNNGV. V trimming: 2 bases; J trimming: 6 bases; junction bases outside the gene matches: 11. The CDR3 extends over 16 amino acids. The CDR3 region is CASSLMGQSLLDTQYF. In DNA, the CDR3 is TGTGCCAGCAGCTTAATGGGACAGTCTCTATTGGATACGCAGTATTTT. Full variable domain (missing parts from reference TRBV11-2 and TRBJ2-3): EAGVAQSPRYKIIEKRQSVAFWCNPISGHATLYWYQQILGQGPKLLIQFQNNGVVDDSQLPKDRFSAERLKGVDSTLKIQPAKLEDSAVYLCASSLMGQSLLDTQYFGPGTRLTVL.

This clonotype was observed a handful of times. The chain joins TRBV3-1 to TRBJ2-7; 8 bases match TRBD1. From germline, CDR1 is LGHDT and CDR2 YNNKEL (reference sequence). The V segment lost 1 base and the J segment 11 bases; nucleotides outside the gene matches: 1. This CDR3 contains 11 residues. The CDR3 region is CASSQAGQEYF. The CDR3 DNA follows: TGTGCCAGCAGCCAAGCGGGACAGGAGTACTTC.

Of note for this clonotype: With a much larger clone just one base away, this may be a read error. This chain connects TRBV28 to TRBJ2-7; 7 nucleotides align to TRBD2. The germline CDR1 and CDR2 sequences are MDHEN and SYDVKM. The CDR3 consists of 13 residues. J lost 6 bases, V lost 5 bases, and 7 bases had no gene match. CDR3 in amino acids: CASSKDRLAEQYF. The CDR3, as DNA: TGTGCCAGCAGTAAAGACCGACTAGCCGAGCAGTACTTC.

The chain employs TRBV7-9 and TRBJ2-2, with TRBD2 matching 7 bases. Germline CDR1 is SEHNR and CDR2 is FQNEAQ (reference sequence). With V trimmed by 3 bases and J by 4 bases, 11 bases remained unmatched. The CDR3 loop spans 17 amino acids. CDR3: CASSFGLAAPGTGELFF. In DNA, the CDR3 is TGTGCCAGCAGCTTCGGGCTAGCGGCCCCGGGCACCGGGGAGCTGTTTTTT. Based on the CDR3 plus reference TRBV7-9 and TRBJ2-2, the full variable domain is DTGVSQNPRHKITKRGQNVTFRCDPISEHNRLYWYRQTLGQGPEFLTYFQNEAQLEKSRLLSDRFSAERPKGSFSTLEIQRTEQGDSAMYLCASSFGLAAPGTGELFFGEGSRLTVL.

The V and J genes are TRBV10-1 and TRBJ2-7, with 9 bases matching TRBD1. V was clipped by 4 bases and J by 12 bases; unmatched bases: 7. The CDR3 runs 12 residues. Germline assignment: CDR1 WNHNN and CDR2 SYGVQD (reference sequence). This CDR3 reads CASSGGQGTGYF. As DNA, the CDR3 is TGCGCCAGCAGTGGAGGACAGGGGACCGGGTACTTC.

This clonotype appeared a few times. The chain joins TRBV18 to TRBJ2-1; 8 bases are shared with TRBD2. V shed 5 bases, J shed 7 bases, and the junction held 13 bases outside the gene matches. Per the germline V gene, CDR1 is KGHSH and CDR2 is LQKENI. The CDR3 is 16 residues long. The CDR3 loop is CASSKAGTRTRNEQFF. Here the CDR3 DNA reads TGTGCCAGCTCAAAGGCCGGGACTAGGACAAGAAATGAGCAGTTCTTC.